The rows below give T cell receptor beta chains drawn from one sample of a study of cytomegalovirus exposure and HLA in healthy donors. Assay: immunoSEQ multiplex PCR; the TCRdb copy retains only in-frame clones and omits some. The sample comprises about 140,000 clones, under 70% of which are singletons, and 6% to 8% rests with the top ten. Sequenced input: PBMCs. These receptors all come from a woman aged 60-70 years in good health and CMV-seronegative. The CDR3 runs from the conserved cysteine through the conserved F or W.

J gene | CDR3 length | V gene | CDR3 protein
TRBJ1-5 | 14 | TRBV5-6 | CASSSTGVSQPQHF
TRBJ1-2 | 16 | TRBV2 | CASSEAWGQGARGYTF
TRBJ2-7 | 14 | TRBV5-6 | CASSFSAGGYEQYF
TRBJ2-7 | 17 | TRBV4-2 | CASSQASGTSSSYEQYF
TRBJ2-7 | 15 | TRBV27 | CASSTDRLSSYEQYF
TRBJ2-7 | 15 | TRBV6-6 | CASSNSLGSTYEQYF
TRBJ1-2 | 15 | TRBV10-1 | CASRKTGLCGYGYTF
TRBJ1-1 | 17 | TRBV19 | CASRSFSFRGRNTEAFF
TRBJ2-5 | 15 | TRBV7-2 | CASSTRTSGKETQYF
TRBJ1-2 | 13 | TRBV7-9 | CASSPDRASGYTF
TRBJ2-1 | 16 | TRBV7-9 | CASSLAGTSGSNEQFF
TRBJ2-1 | 13 | TRBV5-1 | CASRGQQYNEQFF
TRBJ2-1 | 14 | TRBV29-1 | CSVDLAGVYNEQFF
TRBJ1-6 | 13 | TRBV7-6 | CASSARQGSPLHF
TRBJ1-2 | 16 | TRBV5-1 | CASRTVSGGDRYGYTF
TRBJ2-1 | 15 | TRBV12-5 | CASAPPQSPYNEQFF
TRBJ2-3 | 14 | TRBV6-5 | CASKPTSGTDTQYF
TRBJ1-1 | 13 | TRBV19 | CASSKAGDTEAFF
TRBJ2-1 | 14 | TRBV19 | CASSRDRGFGEQFF
TRBJ2-3 | 16 | TRBV5-1 | CASSPGTSGRETTQYF
TRBJ1-5 | 15 | TRBV28 | CASSKDSFSNQPQHF
TRBJ2-1 | 16 | TRBV9 | CASSVAPTSQHHEQFF
TRBJ1-2 | 12 | TRBV10-3 | CAISESAGSYTF
TRBJ2-7 | 18 | TRBV10-3 | CAIITGTGGRYASYEQYF
TRBJ1-2 | 15 | TRBV19 | CASSIGPGQSYGYTF
. | 17 | TRBV5-1 | CASSLALVSLTASEQYF
TRBJ2-5 | 13 | TRBV28 | CASQRGPQETQYF
TRBJ2-1 | 15 | TRBV6-1 | CASSEALLARNEQFF
TRBJ2-5 | 17 | TRBV15 | CATSRDRLAGVSETQYF
TRBJ1-2 | 15 | TRBV13 | CASSLSRGANYGYTF
TRBJ2-3 | 13 | TRBV7-8 | CASSTQIAGTQYF
TRBJ1-2 | 11 | TRBV29-1 | CSGGGAGGYTF
TRBJ2-3 | 13 | TRBV4-3 | CASSQGGGETQYF
TRBJ1-6 | 14 | TRBV19 | CASSMQVANSPLHF
TRBJ1-1 | 16 | TRBV7-8 | CASSTQQGSGAHEAFF
TRBJ2-3 | 14 | TRBV7-2 | CASTTSGTADTQYF
TRBJ2-7 | 15 | TRBV5-1 | CASGTLAGSWNEQYF
TRBJ2-7 | 13 | TRBV5-1 | CASSLQGGYEQYF
TRBJ2-2 | 16 | TRBV19 | CASSASGKGNTGELFF
TRBJ2-3 | 16 | TRBV5-5 | CASSLVPGLASDTQYF
TRBJ1-6 | 15 | TRBV7-2 | CASSLVSGGNSPLHF